This entry concerns a single T cell receptor (beta chain). Original analysis: Reference gene primers were amplified, and this amplification served to estimate nucleated cell counts. Measured with immunoSEQ multiplex PCR; TCRdb has only the in-frame clones, and not every one. V and J calls and clone size come straight from that table; D and trimming were deduced from the DNA. Here the sample spans around 120,000 clones, around 87% being singletons. Germline V gene data show CDR1 as MNHEY and CDR2 as SVGEGT. Trimming cost V 6 bases and J 5 bases, with 17 bases left between them. The CDR3 has 15 residues. The sample belongs to a study of blood T cell repertoires in COVID-19. Overall study: The samples span acute and convalescent COVID-19 from the United States, Italy and Spain.

This chain joins TRBV6-2 or TRBV6-3 and TRBJ1-5; a possible D gene is TRBD1 (6 bases). The sample consisted of peripheral blood. The TCR sequence derives from a woman aged 55-70 years with COVID-19, enrolled during active disease. The CDR3 sequence: CASSRGFTLDQPQHF. CDR3 nucleotide sequence: TGTGCCAGCAGCAGGGGTTTTACTTTAGATCAGCCCCAGCATTTT.